This T cell receptor (beta chain) was obtained from a study of cytotoxic CD8 clonotypes in ibrutinib-treated CLL. About the study: Once treatment had gone on for a median of about twelve months, range 6 to 36, response samples were drawn. Study-wide results and limits: Public clonotypes were uncommon and contracted or stayed stable on treatment.

A note on this clone: The antigen remains unidentified.

Repertoires were generated with immunoSEQ multiplex PCR, while TCRdb's copy carries only in-frame clones and drops some. The sample shows roughly 97,000 clones, approximately 78% of them seen only once. The material sequenced was PBMCs, taken after 12 months of ibrutinib treatment. The receptor was derived from a human donor with chronic lymphocytic leukemia.

The CDR3 bases are TGCAGCGTCGACAGGGCGGATAGCAATGAGCAGTTCTTC. Protein product: CSVDRADSNEQFF. This rearrangement joins TRBV29-1 to TRBJ2-1; 7 bases match TRBD1. The CDR3 has 13 residues. J lost 6 bases, V lost 6 bases, and 8 bases had no gene match. From germline, CDR1 is SQVTM and CDR2 ANQGSEA.